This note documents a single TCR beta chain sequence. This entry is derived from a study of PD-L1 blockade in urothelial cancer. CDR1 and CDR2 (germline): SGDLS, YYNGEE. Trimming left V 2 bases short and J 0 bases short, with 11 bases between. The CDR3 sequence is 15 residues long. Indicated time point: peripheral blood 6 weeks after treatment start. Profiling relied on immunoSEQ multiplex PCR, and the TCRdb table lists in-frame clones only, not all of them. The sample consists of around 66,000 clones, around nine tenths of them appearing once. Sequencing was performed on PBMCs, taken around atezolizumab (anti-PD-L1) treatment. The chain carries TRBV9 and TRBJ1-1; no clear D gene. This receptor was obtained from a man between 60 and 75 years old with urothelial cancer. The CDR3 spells CASSVGTVMNTEAFF. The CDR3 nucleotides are TGTGCCAGCAGCGTGGGTACAGTGATGAACACTGAAGCTTTCTTT.